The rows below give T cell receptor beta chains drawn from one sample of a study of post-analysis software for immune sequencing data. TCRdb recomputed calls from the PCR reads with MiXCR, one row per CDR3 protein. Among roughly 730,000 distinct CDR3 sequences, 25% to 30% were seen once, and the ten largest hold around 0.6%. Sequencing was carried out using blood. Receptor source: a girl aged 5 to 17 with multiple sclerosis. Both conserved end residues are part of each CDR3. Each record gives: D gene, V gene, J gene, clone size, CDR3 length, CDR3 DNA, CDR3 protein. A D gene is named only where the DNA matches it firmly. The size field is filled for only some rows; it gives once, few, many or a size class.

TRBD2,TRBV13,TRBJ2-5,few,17,TGTGCCAGCAGCCAGCGAGGACTAGCCCCAATTGCAGAGACCCAGTACTTC,CASSQRGLAPIAETQYF
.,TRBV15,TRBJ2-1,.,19,TGTGCCACCAGCCGAGGAACGGGAACGGGACCAGCGGACTACAATGAGCAGTTCTTC,CATSRGTGTGPADYNEQFF
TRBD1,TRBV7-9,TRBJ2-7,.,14,TGTGCCAGCAGCTTAGGGGGACAGGGTCACGAGCAGTACTTC,CASSLGGQGHEQYF
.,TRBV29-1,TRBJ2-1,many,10,TGCAGCGTTGAATCTTTAGAGCAGTTCTTC,CSVESLEQFF
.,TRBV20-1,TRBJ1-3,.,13,TGCAGTGCTAATGTCAGGGGATCGGGCCCCATATATTTT,CSANVRGSGPIYF
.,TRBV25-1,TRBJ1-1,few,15,TGTGCCAGCAGTGGCTCGGGCCGTAGGGGTACTGAAGCTTTCTTT,CASSGSGRRGTEAFF
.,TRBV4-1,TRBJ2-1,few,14,TGCGCCAGCAGCCAAGAGGGGACGGGTCAAAAGCAGTTCTTC,CASSQEGTGQKQFF
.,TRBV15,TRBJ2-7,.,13,TGTGCCACCAGCAGAGCTAGAACGTACGAGCAGTACTTC,CATSRARTYEQYF
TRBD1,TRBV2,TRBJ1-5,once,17,TGTGCCAGCAGTGATTCCTCTGAGGACAGGCGGAAGTGGCCCCAGCATTTT,CASSDSSEDRRKWPQHF
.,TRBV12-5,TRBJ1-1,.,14,TGTGCTAGTGGTTTGGACAGGGAGAACACTGAAGCTTTCTTT,CASGLDRENTEAFF
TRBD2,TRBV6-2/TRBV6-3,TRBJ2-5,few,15,TGTGCCAGCAGTTACAGCCTAGCGGGAACGGAGACCCAGTACTTC,CASSYSLAGTETQYF
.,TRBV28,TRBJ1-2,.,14,TGTGCCAGCAGGGTGACACTAGACGCCTATGGCTACACCTTC,CASRVTLDAYGYTF
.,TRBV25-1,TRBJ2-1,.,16,TGTGCCAGCAGTCAAAGGGGGGCCCTGCCCTGCAATGAGCAGTTCTTC,CASSQRGALPCNEQFF
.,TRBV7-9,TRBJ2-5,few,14,TGTGCCAGCAGCACCGGGGGGCCAGGGGAGACCCAGTACTTC,CASSTGGPGETQYF
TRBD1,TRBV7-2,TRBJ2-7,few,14,TGTGCCAGCAGCTATTTGGGACAGGGGTACGAGCAGTACTTC,CASSYLGQGYEQYF
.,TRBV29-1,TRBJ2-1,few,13,TGCAGCGTTGGATATACACAAGACAATGAGCAGTTCTTC,CSVGYTQDNEQFF
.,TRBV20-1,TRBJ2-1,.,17,TGCAGTGCTAGAGCCGCCTTCCGGGACGGGGGTCGGAATGAGCAGTTCTTC,CSARAAFRDGGRNEQFF
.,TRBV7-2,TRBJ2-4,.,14,TGTGCCAGCAGGCCCAACGGGGGCAAAAACATTCAGTACTTC,CASRPNGGKNIQYF
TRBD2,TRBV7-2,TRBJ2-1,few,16,TGTGCCAGCAGCCCGGGGGGGAGTCGACTGTCTAATGAGCAGTTCTTC,CASSPGGSRLSNEQFF
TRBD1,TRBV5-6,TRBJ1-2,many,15,TGTGCCAGCAGCCCCAGAGGGACAGCTAACTATGGCTACACCTTC,CASSPRGTANYGYTF
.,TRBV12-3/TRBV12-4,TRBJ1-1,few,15,TGTGCCAGCAGTTTACTGGTCGGAAAGGTGGCTGAAGCTTTCTTT,CASSLLVGKVAEAFF
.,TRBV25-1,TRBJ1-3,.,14,TGTGCCAGCAGTGGGCACAGGGCTGGAAACACCATATATTTT,CASSGHRAGNTIYF
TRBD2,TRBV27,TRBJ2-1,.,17,TGTGCCAGCAGTTTGTCCCGCCTAGCGGGATCCTACAATGAGCAGTTCTTC,CASSLSRLAGSYNEQFF
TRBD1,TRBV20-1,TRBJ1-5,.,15,TGCAGTGCTACCCCCCGGCAGGGGGCAGATCAGCCCCAGCATTTT,CSATPRQGADQPQHF
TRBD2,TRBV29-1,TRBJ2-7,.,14,TGCAGCGTGGACGCAACTAGCGGGAGTTACGAGCAGTACTTC,CSVDATSGSYEQYF
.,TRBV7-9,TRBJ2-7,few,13,TGTGCCAGCAGCTCCCCGGGGGGCCGCGAGCAGTACTTC,CASSSPGGREQYF
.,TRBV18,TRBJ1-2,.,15,TGTGCCAGCTCACCTACCCTAGGACGGAACTATGGCTACACCTTC,CASSPTLGRNYGYTF
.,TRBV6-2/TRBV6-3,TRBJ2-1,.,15,TGTGCCAGCACGCACACCGAGACACATTACAATGAGCAGTTCTTC,CASTHTETHYNEQFF
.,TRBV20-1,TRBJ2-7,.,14,TGCAGTGCTAGGGGTGACAGCCGCTCCTACGAGCAGTACTTC,CSARGDSRSYEQYF
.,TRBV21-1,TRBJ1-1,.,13,TGTGCCAGCAGCGAAAGGGGGGACCGTGAAGCTTTCTTT,CASSERGDREAFF
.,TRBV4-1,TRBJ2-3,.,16,TGCGCCAGCAGCAACCGGGACAAACGATACACAGATACGCAGTATTTT,CASSNRDKRYTDTQYF
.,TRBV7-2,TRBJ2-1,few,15,TGTGCCAGCAGCGCAACTAGCCCCCCCTACAATGAGCAGTTCTTC,CASSATSPPYNEQFF
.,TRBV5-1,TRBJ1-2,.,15,TGCGCCAGCAGCTCGGAACTGGACGTGGCCTATGGCTACACCTTC,CASSSELDVAYGYTF
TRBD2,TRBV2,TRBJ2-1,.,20,TGTGCCAGCAGAACCGGCTCCGGGGGGAGGAACGAAAGGTTCATCAATGAGCAGTTCTTC,CASRTGSGGRNERFINEQFF
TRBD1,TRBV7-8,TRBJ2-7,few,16,TGTGCCAGCAGCTTACTTGGACAGGGTAACTCCTACGAGCAGTACTTC,CASSLLGQGNSYEQYF
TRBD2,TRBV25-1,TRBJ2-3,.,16,TGTGCCAGCAGTCATAGCGGGGGTCTGCGCACAGATACGCAGTATTTT,CASSHSGGLRTDTQYF
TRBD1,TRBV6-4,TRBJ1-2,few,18,TGTGCCAGCAGTGACTTCATCGCCCCGGGACAGGGAAACTATGGCTACACCTTC,CASSDFIAPGQGNYGYTF
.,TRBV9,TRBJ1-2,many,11,TGTGCCAGCAGCTTACGGGGGGGCTACACCTTC,CASSLRGGYTF
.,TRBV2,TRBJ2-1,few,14,TGTGCCAGCAGTGGCATAGAAAAGTACAATGAGCAGTTCTTC,CASSGIEKYNEQFF
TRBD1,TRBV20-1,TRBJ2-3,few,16,TGCAGTGCTTCATCGCGGGACAGGGGAGCCACAGATACGCAGTATTTT,CSASSRDRGATDTQYF
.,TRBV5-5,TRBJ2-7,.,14,TGTGCCAGCAGCCCGAAGGACAGACCATACGAGCAGTACTTC,CASSPKDRPYEQYF
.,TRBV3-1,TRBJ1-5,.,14,TGTGCCAGCAGCCAATTTGGTACGGGTCAGCCCCAGCATTTT,CASSQFGTGQPQHF
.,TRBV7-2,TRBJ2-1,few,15,TGTGCCAGCGGTCAGGTGCATGCGTTTGGGAATGAGCAGTTCTTC,CASGQVHAFGNEQFF
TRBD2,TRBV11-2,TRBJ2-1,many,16,TGTGCCAGCAGCACGAGGCTTGGCGGGAGAGGGAATGAGCAGTTCTTC,CASSTRLGGRGNEQFF
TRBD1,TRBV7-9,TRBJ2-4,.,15,TGTGCCAGCAGCGTTATGGGACAGGGATCGAGAACTCAGTACTTC,CASSVMGQGSRTQYF
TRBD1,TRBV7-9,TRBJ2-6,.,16,TGTGCCAGCAAAACGAGTGGGCAGGGGGTAGCCAACGTCCTGACTTTC,CASKTSGQGVANVLTF
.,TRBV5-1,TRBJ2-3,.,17,TGCGCCAGCAGCTGGTTCCTGGGGGAGATCGGCACAGATACGCAGTATTTT,CASSWFLGEIGTDTQYF